This T cell receptor beta chain was recorded in a study of response to subunit inactivated influenza vaccine. In germline, CDR1 is SGHDT, CDR2 YYEEEE. The CDR3 loop spans 14 amino acids. The germline V and J ends were trimmed by 1 base and 3 bases, with 11 bases remaining between them. MiXCR was run by TCRdb on the RT-PCR reads, yielding one entry per CDR3 protein. This sample has around 490,000 distinct CDR3 sequences, with approximately 7.7% found just once. At least ten counts were recorded for this clonotype. Sequenced material: PBMCs from blood, taken less than 30 months after vaccination. The chain employs TRBV5-6 and TRBJ2-7; TRBD1 might be the D (5 bases). The clonotype comes from a man in his fifties or sixties who received an inactivated influenza vaccine. CDR3 bases: TGTGCCAGCAGCTTGTGGCAGGGAAACTACGAGCAGTACTTC. It yields the protein CASSLWQGNYEQYF.